This T cell receptor beta chain is from a study of read filtering for tumor transcriptome and immune sequencing. About the study: By R-ISS, stages I, II and III held around 8, 15 and 7 patients. IR-seq gave about 3.5 to 10.27 million TCR reads per sample; RNA-seq gave roughly 80 to 1,400.

Germline V CDR1 and CDR2: DFQATT, SNEGSKA (reference sequence). CDR3 size: 15 residues. V dropped 3 bases and J dropped 3; count of bases not matched to a gene: 5. General study results and limits: RNA-seq captured clonotypes less deeply and reliably than IR-seq.

About this clonotype: Its antigen is currently unknown.

This library used about 400 ng RNA and molecular barcoded adaptors spanning alpha/delta and beta/gamma chains. TCRdb passed the reads through MiXCR, listing each CDR3 protein once. The sample gives some 50,000 distinct CDR3 sequences, 15% to 20% of which show up once; around two fifths is in the top ten. The genes are TRBV20-1 and TRBJ2-3, with 11 nucleotides matching TRBD2. The source material was a population of CD138-negative cells sorted from bone marrow. This TCR was recovered from a donor aged 40 or over with multiple myeloma. The CDR3 nucleotides read TGCAGTGCTAGTACTAGCGGGAGTCGGACAGATACGCAGTATTTT. Translation gives CSASTSGSRTDTQYF.